The 24 T cell receptor beta chains below were found in one sample sequenced in a study of blood T cells in healthy people across ages. The authors ran a second PCR of about 6 to 12 cycles using a sample-barcoded 5' primer and a J-beta primer mix. TCRdb reprocessed the 5' RACE reads with MiXCR, giving one entry per CDR3 protein. The sample lists hundreds of thousands of distinct CDR3 sequences, roughly 50% seen once, with over 35% in the top ten. Sequences were obtained from blood. The source of these receptors is a man in his sixties in good health.

The chain has TRBV6-6 and TRBJ1-1; TRBD1 is a possible D gene (5 bases). V lost 6 bases and J 1 base, leaving 12 bases between the germline ends. Germline loops: CDR1 MNHNY, CDR2 SVGAGI (reference sequence). The CDR3 is made up of 14 amino acids. CDR3 nucleotides: TGTGCCAGCAGGTCCGGCGGGGGGAACACTGAAGCTTTCTTT. Translated: CASRSGGGNTEAFF.

The J gene is TRBJ1-2, the V gene TRBV29-1, with D possibly TRBD1 on 5 matching bases. This CDR3 is built from 13 residues. Trimming removed 7 bases from V and 6 bases from J, with 18 bases in between. The V gene's germline CDR1 is SQVTM and CDR2 ANQGSEA. The CDR3 reads CSGGLGPRDGYTF. The DNA of the CDR3 is TGCAGCGGGGGCCTTGGCCCGCGGGATGGCTACACCTTC. Combining the CDR3 with reference TRBV29-1 and TRBJ1-2 gives the whole variable domain SAVISQKPSRDICQRGTSLTIQCQVDSQVTMMFWYRQQPGQSLTLIATANQGSEATYESGFVIDKFPISRPNLTFSTLTVSNMSPEDSSIYLCSGGLGPRDGYTFGSGTRLTVV.

V and J are TRBV6-1 and TRBJ1-1; TRBD1 might be the D (5 bases). V lost 4 bases and J lost 3, with 12 bases in between. The CDR3 has 14 residues. CDR1 MNHNS and CDR2 SASEGT come from the germline V gene. Here the CDR3 reads CASSARRGDTEAFF. In DNA, the CDR3 is TGTGCCAGCAGTGCTAGAAGGGGAGACACTGAAGCTTTCTTT.

This clonotype was detected only once. V gene TRBV10-3 combines with J gene TRBJ2-7; D is perhaps TRBD2 (5 bases). Germline V CDR1 and CDR2: ENHRY, SYGVKD. The length of the CDR3 is 13 residues. Trimming left V 10 bases short and J 0 bases short, with 13 bases between. The CDR3 is CATRIGNSYEQYF. CDR3 nucleotide sequence: TGTGCCACGCGAATCGGGAACTCCTACGAGCAGTACTTC.

This clonotype was found once. This sequence joins TRBV2 and TRBJ2-3, with TRBD1 matching over 8 bases. The length of the CDR3 is 16 residues. Looked up from germline, CDR1 is SNHLY and CDR2 is FYNNEI. V lost 4 bases to trimming and J lost 4 bases; unmatched junction nucleotides: 10. CDR3 loop: CASSASGGQASDTQYF. The CDR3 bases are TGTGCCAGCAGTGCCTCCGGGGGACAGGCGTCAGATACGCAGTATTTT.

In DNA, the CDR3 is TGTGCCAGCAGCCACGGGACTAGCCGGGGTGAGCAGTTCTTC. As protein: CASSHGTSRGEQFF. This rearrangement joins TRBV3-1 to TRBJ2-1, with 9 bases identical to TRBD2. Germline lookup yields CDR1 LGHDT and CDR2 YNNKEL (reference sequence). J lost 9 bases, V lost 3 bases, and 6 bases had no gene match. This CDR3 is built from 14 residues.

The gene calls are TRBV2 and TRBJ2-1; no clear D gene. The CDR3 has 15 residues. Trimming took 10 bases from V and 0 from J, leaving 16 bases between them. The germline V gene encodes CDR1 SNHLY and CDR2 FYNNEI. CDR3 sequence: CANSSQSSSYNEQFF. CDR3 sequence (DNA): TGTGCCAACAGCTCACAGTCCAGCTCCTACAATGAGCAGTTCTTC.

This sequence joins TRBV4-1 and TRBJ1-2; the D gene is possibly TRBD1 (6 bases). The germline CDR1 and CDR2 sequences are MGHRA and YSYEKL. The CDR3 has 15 amino acids. Trimming removed 1 base from V and 3 bases from J, with 12 bases in between. CDR3 bases: TGCGCCAGCAGCCAAGCCCCCTCAGGGGACTATGGCTACACCTTC. The encoded protein is CASSQAPSGDYGYTF.

The chain has TRBV2 and TRBJ1-2, with 7 bases lining up with TRBD1. Germline V gives CDR1 SNHLY, CDR2 FYNNEI. This CDR3 contains 14 residues. V shed 7 bases, J shed 2 bases, and the junction held 7 bases outside the gene matches. CDR3 coding DNA: TGTGCCAGCAATCCTAGGACAGGCAACTATGGCTACACCTTC. Amino acid sequence: CASNPRTGNYGYTF. The full variable domain, its missing parts supplied by reference TRBV2 and TRBJ1-2, is EPEVTQTPSHQVTQMGQEVILRCVPISNHLYFYWYRQILGQKVEFLVSFYNNEISEKSEIFDDQFSVERPDGSNFTLKIRSTKLEDSAMYFCASNPRTGNYGYTFGSGTRLTVV.

This clonotype was seen only a few times. J is TRBJ1-6 and V is TRBV7-2; 7 nucleotides line up with TRBD1. Germline V gene data show CDR1 as SGHTA and CDR2 as FQGNSA. V shed 4 bases and J 8 bases; nucleotides not matched to a gene: 5. This CDR3 has 14 residues. CDR3 bases: TGTGCCAGCAGCTCCCGACAGGGACATTCACCCCTCCACTTT. Its translation: CASSSRQGHSPLHF.

This clonotype was seen a handful of times. The chain employs TRBV4-2 and TRBJ2-3, with D unresolved. The ends were cut back, 5 bases at V and 0 bases at J, with 6 bases in the middle. CDR3 length equals 13 residues. Germline CDR1 reads LGHNA; CDR2 reads YNFKEQ. The CDR3 sequence is CASSEHSTDTQYF. The CDR3 coding sequence is TGTGCCAGCAGCGAGCACAGCACAGATACGCAGTATTTT.

The chain carries TRBV18 and TRBJ2-5; D is ambiguous. The CDR3 sequence is 15 residues long. Germline V gives CDR1 KGHSH, CDR2 LQKENI. Trimming cost V 3 bases and J 2 bases, with 13 bases left between them. The CDR3 bases are TGTGCCAGCTCACCGGGCCAAGGGTATCAAGAGACCCAGTACTTC. It encodes CASSPGQGYQETQYF.

Points on this clonotype: A junction end diverges from the germline sequence, so it may reflect a read error. The chain combines TRBV3-1 with TRBJ2-6; TRBD2 aligns across 7 bases. This CDR3 contains 15 residues. CDR1 is LGHDT, CDR2 YNNKEL, per germline (reference sequence). The CDR3 bases are TGTGCCAGCCAAGCGGGGAGCTCTGGGGCCAACGTCCCGACTTTC. This gives the protein CASQAGSSGANVPTF.

The table lists this clonotype with a few counts. The V gene is TRBV20-1, the J gene TRBJ1-4; possible D gene TRBD1, 6 bases. This CDR3 is built from 15 residues. Germline CDR1 and CDR2: DFQATT and SNEGSKA (reference sequence). V gave up 6 bases and J gave up 5 bases, with 19 bases separating them. CDR3 in amino acids: CSAGGPARKNEKLFF. CDR3 nucleotides: TGCAGTGCGGGGGGGCCAGCAAGGAAAAATGAAAAACTGTTTTTT.

CDR3 protein: CASSLALAGPGTQYF. In DNA form, the CDR3 reads TGTGCCAGCAGCTTAGCGCTTGCAGGGCCGGGGACCCAGTACTTC. The V gene is TRBV7-9, the J gene TRBJ2-5; D may be TRBD1 (5 bases). CDR1 SEHNR and CDR2 FQNEAQ come from the germline V gene (reference sequence). Trimming removed 0 bases at V and 7 bases at J, with 15 bases between. The CDR3 extends over 15 amino acids.

This clonotype has at least ten counts. V is TRBV7-2 and J is TRBJ2-5; D call uncertain. The CDR3 loop spans 13 amino acids. Germline assignment: CDR1 SGHTA and CDR2 FQGNSA. Trimming stripped 2 bases from V and 5 bases from J, with 9 bases between. Written as DNA, the CDR3 is TGTGCCAGCAGCTTAACGCGGCGCGAGACCCAGTACTTC. It is translated as CASSLTRRETQYF.

The genes are TRBV6-1 and TRBJ2-6; 8 bases agree with TRBD1. The CDR3 totals 15 residues. Germline CDR1 and CDR2: MNHNS and SASEGT. The V segment lost 5 bases and the J segment 4 bases; nucleotides outside the gene matches: 4. CDR3 DNA: TGTGCCAGCAGTACGGACAGGGTCGGGGCCAACGTCCTGACTTTC. As protein: CASSTDRVGANVLTF.

This clonotype has at least ten counts. J is TRBJ2-3 and V is TRBV18; TRBD2 matches 8 bases. This CDR3 is built from 16 residues. Germline V gene data show CDR1 as KGHSH and CDR2 as LQKENI. With V trimmed by 4 bases and J by 2 bases, 8 bases remained unmatched. The CDR3 coding sequence is TGTGCCAGCTCACTGTACGGGGGGGCCACCACAGATACGCAGTATTTT. Protein: CASSLYGGATTDTQYF.

This clonotype has only one observation. V is TRBV10-3 and J is TRBJ1-5; tentative D call: TRBD1 (6 bases). CDR1 is ENHRY and CDR2 is SYGVKD in the germline V gene. CDR3 length: 15 amino acids. Trimming took 11 bases from V and 2 from J, leaving 19 bases between them. The CDR3 DNA follows: TGTGCCTCCGGGAGCGGGGGCGCAGGCAATCAGCCCCAGCATTTT. It specifies CASGSGGAGNQPQHF.

This chain links TRBV10-3 with TRBJ2-1, with TRBD2 identical over 11 bases. The length of the CDR3 is 14 residues. Germline lookup yields CDR1 ENHRY and CDR2 SYGVKD. V lost 6 bases and J lost 7; bases outside the gene matches: 5. This chain's CDR3 is CAISGTSGSNEQFF. CDR3 DNA: TGTGCCATCAGCGGGACTAGCGGCTCAAATGAGCAGTTCTTC.

The chain has TRBV6-5 and TRBJ2-1; TRBD1 agrees at 10 bases. The length of the CDR3 is 14 residues. Germline loops: CDR1 MNHEY, CDR2 SVGAGI. V dropped 7 bases and J dropped 6; count of bases not matched to a gene: 6. CDR3 region: CASKRGQGSNEQFF. For the CDR3, the DNA is TGTGCCAGCAAAAGGGGACAGGGGTCCAATGAGCAGTTCTTC.

The J gene is TRBJ1-6, the V gene TRBV6-5; D gene unclear. Germline V gene sequence: CDR1 MNHEY, CDR2 SVGAGI. The V end was cut by 6 bases, the J end by 5 bases, with 11 bases between. CDR3 length equals 14 residues. As DNA, the CDR3 is TGTGCCAGCAGCAGGACTACAAATAATTCACCCCTCCACTTT. Its translation is CASSRTTNNSPLHF.

In this sample, this clonotype turned up a few times. The genes are TRBV6-5 and TRBJ2-7, with a weak D call TRBD2 (6 bases). The CDR3 loop spans 15 amino acids. The germline V and J ends were trimmed by 7 bases and 3 bases, with 19 bases remaining between them. Germline-derived CDR1 and CDR2 are MNHEY and SVGAGI. CDR3 sequence (DNA): TGTGCCAGCACCTGGAGGGAGCCGGTAAGCTACGAGCAGTACTTC. This encodes CASTWREPVSYEQYF.

This clonotype has more than one count but fewer than ten. The CDR3 is CATQQTGIPPGETQYF. The CDR3 coding sequence is TGTGCCACCCAACAGACGGGGATCCCTCCGGGCGAGACCCAGTACTTC. The chain employs TRBV7-9 and TRBJ2-5; weak D call: TRBD2 (5 bases). The V and J ends lost 10 bases and 5 bases respectively, with 26 bases between them. The CDR3 has 16 residues. Germline CDR1 reads SEHNR; CDR2 reads FQNEAQ (reference sequence).